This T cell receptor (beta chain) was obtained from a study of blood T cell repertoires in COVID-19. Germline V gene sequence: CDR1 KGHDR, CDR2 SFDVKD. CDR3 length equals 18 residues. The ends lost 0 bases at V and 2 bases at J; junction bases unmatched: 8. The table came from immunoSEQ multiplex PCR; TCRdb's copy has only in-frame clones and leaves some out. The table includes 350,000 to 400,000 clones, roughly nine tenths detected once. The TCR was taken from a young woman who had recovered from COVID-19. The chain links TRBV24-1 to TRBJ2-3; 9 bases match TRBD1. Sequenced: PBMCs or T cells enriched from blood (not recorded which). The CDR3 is CATSDLGRDREPTDTQYF. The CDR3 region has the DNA TGTGCCACCAGTGATTTGGGTCGGGACAGGGAGCCCACAGATACGCAGTATTTT.